Each of the 28 T cell receptor beta chains below was sequenced from the same sample in a study of blood T cell repertoires in COVID-19. TCRdb's table, derived via immunoSEQ multiplex PCR, lists solely in-frame clones and lacks some. This sample has approximately 250,000 clones, with 88% found just once. The sequencing input was PBMCs or T cells enriched from blood (not recorded which). These receptors were obtained from a woman in her thirties or forties with acute COVID-19.

J is TRBJ2-3 and V is TRBV5-4, with TRBD2 matching 7 bases. Germline V gene lookup returns CDR1 SGHNT and CDR2 YYREEE (reference sequence). J lost 0 bases, V lost 1 base, and 5 bases had no gene match. The CDR3 runs to 16 residues. As DNA, the CDR3 is TGTGCCAGCAGCTTGTTCGGGAGGCCAAGCACAGATACGCAGTATTTT. Translated, it gives CASSLFGRPSTDTQYF.

The rearrangement links TRBV5-1 to TRBJ2-1; maybe TRBD1 (5 bases). The CDR3 is 14 residues long. Germline V gives CDR1 SGHRS, CDR2 YFSETQ. Trimming took off 0 bases at V and 7 bases at J, with 11 bases between the two ends. The CDR3 region is CASSLGETENEQFF. Written as DNA, the CDR3 is TGCGCCAGCAGCTTGGGTGAGACAGAAAATGAGCAGTTCTTC.

V usage is TRBV9 and J usage is TRBJ2-2, with TRBD1 matching 8 bases. The CDR3 runs to 15 residues. Trimming cost V 6 bases and J 6 bases; bases outside gene matches: 10. From germline, CDR1 is SGDLS and CDR2 YYNGEE. The CDR3 DNA sequence: TGTGCCAGCACCGGGGGCAGGGGGCGTGCCGGGGAGCTGTTTTTT. This sequence encodes CASTGGRGRAGELFF.

The chain recombines TRBV6-5 with TRBJ2-7, with 7 nucleotides matching TRBD2. With V trimmed by 6 bases and J by 2 bases, 10 bases remained unmatched. The CDR3 is 15 amino acids. The germline gives CDR1 MNHEY, CDR2 SVGAGI. The CDR3, as DNA: TGTGCCAGCAGACTCGAAGCGGGACCCCCCTACGAGCAGTACGTC. Translating gives CASRLEAGPPYEQYV.

CDR3 sequence reads: CASSPGSPSPLHF. The DNA for the CDR3 is TGTGCCAGCTCACCGGGCAGTCCTTCACCCCTCCACTTT. V is TRBV18 and J is TRBJ1-6; D gene unclear. V lost 3 bases, J lost 9 bases, and 9 bases lay in between. From germline, CDR1 is KGHSH and CDR2 LQKENI. The CDR3 spans 13 residues.

The rearrangement joins TRBV3-1 (or the pseudogene TRBV3-2) to TRBJ2-3; D remains ambiguous. Trimming took off 1 base at V and 0 bases at J, with 11 bases between the two ends. This CDR3 is built from 16 residues. Germline V lookup: CDR1 LGHDT, CDR2 YNNKEL (reference sequence). The DNA for the CDR3 is TGTGCCAGCAGCCAAGTAGCCAAAACTAGCACAGATACGCAGTATTTT. Translating gives CASSQVAKTSTDTQYF.

The rearrangement uses TRBV9 and TRBJ2-1; a weak D match, TRBD2 (6 bases). Trimming pared 3 bases from V and 7 bases from J, leaving 20 bases between. The CDR3 contains 16 residues. The germline V gene has CDR1 SGDLS and CDR2 YYNGEE. CDR3 nucleotides: TGTGCCAGCAGCGACCAAGGAGGGAGTTCTGGGAATGAGCAGTTCTTC. Translating gives CASSDQGGSSGNEQFF.

This clone turned up a few times. This chain uses TRBV9 with TRBJ1-2; TRBD1 matches at 8 bases. After removal of 3 bases from V and 4 bases from J, the junction contained 11 bases not matched to a gene. CDR1 and CDR2 from the germline V gene are SGDLS and YYNGEE. The CDR3 is made up of 16 amino acids. Here the CDR3 reads CASSATQDRAVYGYTF. DNA of the CDR3: TGTGCCAGCAGCGCAACCCAGGACAGGGCGGTCTATGGCTACACCTTC.

The chain is built from TRBV5-1 and TRBJ1-5; TRBD1 might be the D (5 bases). V was shortened by 5 bases and J by 4 bases, with 22 bases between the two germline ends. The CDR3 totals 17 residues. CDR1 SGHRS and CDR2 YFSETQ come from the germline V gene. CDR3 nucleotide sequence: TGCGCCAGCAGGTGTTTCCAGATCGGGGGTTTAAATCAGCCCCAGCATTTT. It specifies CASRCFQIGGLNQPQHF.

The genes are TRBV6-2 or TRBV6-3 and TRBJ2-3; tentatively, D is TRBD2 (7 bases). Trimming left V 0 bases short and J 6 bases short, with 16 bases between. In germline, CDR1 is MNHEY, CDR2 SVGEGT. This CDR3 has 16 residues. Written as DNA, the CDR3 is TGTGCCAGCAGTTACTCCGCCGGGGGGCCTTTGGATACGCAGTATTTT. Its translation: CASSYSAGGPLDTQYF.

This clone was found a few times. The chain couples TRBV19 to TRBJ1-5; TRBD1 aligns across 11 bases. The CDR3 is 15 amino acids. Unmatched junction bases numbered 0, after V lost 4 bases and J lost 1 base. Looked up from germline, CDR1 is LNHDA and CDR2 is SQIVND (reference sequence). CDR3 DNA sequence: TGTGCCAGTAGTAGGGACAGGGGGAGCAATCAGCCCCAGCATTTT. It translates to CASSRDRGSNQPQHF.

This sequence joins TRBV10-3 and TRBJ1-5; no reliable D call. The V gene lost 4 bases and the J gene lost 1 base, with 8 bases spanning the gap. The CDR3 runs to 14 residues. Germline-derived CDR1 and CDR2 are ENHRY and SYGVKD. The CDR3 nucleotides are TGTGCCATCAGTGTGAGGGAGAGCAATCAGCCCCAGCATTTT. It is translated as CAISVRESNQPQHF.

The V and J genes are TRBV19 and TRBJ1-4, with D tentatively TRBD1 (6 bases). Trimming pared 2 bases from V and 11 bases from J, leaving 15 bases between. The CDR3 sequence is 14 residues long. Germline values: CDR1 LNHDA, CDR2 SQIVND (reference sequence). The CDR3 coding sequence is TGTGCCAGTAGTATAAGGGCGGCAGGGGCTAAACTGTTTTTT. It translates to CASSIRAAGAKLFF.

V usage is TRBV5-4 and J usage is TRBJ1-2, with 8 bases matching TRBD1. CDR1 is SGHNT and CDR2 is YYREEE in the germline V gene (reference sequence). The ends lost 4 bases at V and 8 bases at J; junction bases unmatched: 13. This CDR3 region has 15 residues. The CDR3 DNA sequence: TGTGCCAGCAGCGGAATTAGGACAGGGACGTTCGGCTACACCTTC. This codes for CASSGIRTGTFGYTF.

The J gene is TRBJ2-1, the V gene TRBV5-4; D uncertain. V shed 2 bases and J shed 0 bases, with 6 bases lying between them. In germline, CDR1 is SGHNT, CDR2 YYREEE (reference sequence). CDR3 size: 14 residues. CDR3 sequence (DNA): TGTGCCAGCAGCTTTACGAGCTCCTACAATGAGCAGTTCTTC. Protein sequence: CASSFTSSYNEQFF.

The chain recombines TRBV12-3 or TRBV12-4 with TRBJ1-1; perhaps TRBD1 as D (5 bases). V gave up 3 bases and J gave up 7 bases, with 12 bases separating them. This CDR3 spans 13 amino acids. As DNA, the CDR3 is TGTGCCAGCAGTTTTGAACAGGTTGATGAAGCTTTCTTT. This codes for CASSFEQVDEAFF.

V and J are TRBV11-2 and TRBJ1-1; 11 nucleotides line up with TRBD1. The germline V gene has CDR1 SGHAT and CDR2 FQNNGV. Trimming cost V 5 bases and J 3 bases; bases outside gene matches: 8. CDR3 length equals 16 residues. The CDR3 DNA follows: TGTGCCAGCAGCCCCAGGACAGGGGGCGAAGACACTGAAGCTTTCTTT. Protein product: CASSPRTGGEDTEAFF.

The rearrangement joins TRBV6-5 to TRBJ1-2; tentative D call: TRBD1 (5 bases). The CDR3 length is 12 residues. Germline CDR1 and CDR2: MNHEY and SVGAGI. V lost 11 bases, J lost 6 bases, and 16 bases lay in between. The DNA of the CDR3 is TGTGCCGCAGGGAGGAGGGTAGATGGCTACACCTTC. This translates into CAAGRRVDGYTF.

Points on this clone: This sample includes further DNA sequences coding for the same CDR3. The V gene is TRBV9, the J gene TRBJ1-3; D is unresolved. Trimming stripped 0 bases from V and 1 base from J, with 5 bases between. This CDR3 has 14 amino acids. CDR1 and CDR2 (germline): SGDLS, YYNGEE. The CDR3 DNA is TGTGCCAGCAGCGTAGACCTATCTGGAAACACCATATATTTT. Translation gives CASSVDLSGNTIYF.

The chain has TRBV7-2 and TRBJ2-5; no definite D call. Germline V CDR1 and CDR2: SGHTA, FQGNSA. V was trimmed by 5 bases and J by 4 bases, leaving 8 bases between them. CDR3 size: 12 residues. The CDR3 DNA reads TGTGCCAGCAGCCCGTTCGGAGAGACCCAGTACTTC. Its protein is CASSPFGETQYF. Variable domain in full (rest from reference TRBV7-2 and TRBJ2-5): GAGVSQSPSNKVTEKGKDVELRCDPISGHTALYWYRQSLGQGLEFLIYFQGNSAPDKSGLPSDRFSAERTGGSVSTLTIQRTQQEDSAVYLCASSPFGETQYFGPGTRLLVL.

The chain is built from TRBV6-2 or TRBV6-3 and TRBJ2-1; TRBD2 matches at 12 bases. Trimming cost V 5 bases and J 7 bases; bases outside gene matches: 9. The CDR3 covers 16 residues. The germline V gene encodes CDR1 MNHEY and CDR2 SVGEGT. The DNA of the CDR3 is TGTGCCAGCAGTCCCCTAGCGGGAGGGCCTAGGAATGAGCAGTTCTTC. It encodes CASSPLAGGPRNEQFF.

The V gene is TRBV5-1, the J gene TRBJ2-7; the D gene is possibly TRBD1 (6 bases). Per germline, CDR1 SGHRS and CDR2 YFSETQ. The CDR3 runs to 15 residues. V was shortened by 2 bases and J by 6 bases, with 18 bases between the two germline ends. CDR3 amino acids: CASSLTGTIPGEQYF. The CDR3 bases are TGCGCCAGCAGCTTAACCGGGACAATCCCCGGCGAGCAGTACTTC. The complete variable domain, with remaining parts taken from reference TRBV5-1 and TRBJ2-7, reads KAGVTQTPRYLIKTRGQQVTLSCSPISGHRSVSWYQQTPGQGLQFLFEYFSETQRNKGNFPGRFSGRQFSNSRSEMNVSTLELGDSALYLCASSLTGTIPGEQYFGPGTRLTVT.

The rearrangement joins TRBV30 to TRBJ1-1; tentatively, D is TRBD1 (6 bases). Per germline, CDR1 GTSNPN and CDR2 SVGIG (reference sequence). V was cut by 5 bases and J by 6 bases, with 13 bases left in between. The CDR3 has 12 amino acids. In nucleotides, the CDR3 is TGTGCCTGGGTCAGGGGTAACGCTGAAGCTTTCTTT. Encoded protein: CAWVRGNAEAFF.

This sequence joins TRBV19 and TRBJ1-4; no clear D. Germline CDR1 LNHDA, CDR2 SQIVND (reference sequence). The CDR3 covers 14 residues. V lost 6 bases, J lost 5 bases, and 13 bases lay in between. CDR3 coding DNA: TGTGCCAGTAGGGCCACGGGAGCGAATGAAAAACTGTTTTTT. Translated: CASRATGANEKLFF.

This clone was found once. Other nucleotide sequences from this sample produce the same CDR3. The chain is built from TRBV5-1 and TRBJ2-1; 9 bases line up with TRBD2. This CDR3 has 15 residues. Germline V CDR1 and CDR2: SGHRS, YFSETQ. V was clipped by 0 bases and J by 7 bases; unmatched bases: 5. The CDR3 loop reads CASSLVLAGNNEQFF. CDR3 sequence (DNA): TGCGCCAGCAGCTTGGTCCTAGCGGGAAATAATGAGCAGTTCTTC.

The chain employs TRBV30 and TRBJ1-4, with 9 bases fitting TRBD1. In germline, CDR1 is GTSNPN, CDR2 SVGIG (reference sequence). There are 15 residues in the CDR3. With 3 bases clipped from V and 8 bases from J, the junction kept 10 bases outside the gene matches. This CDR3 reads CAWRGGDRDFEKLFF. The CDR3 DNA reads as TGTGCCTGGAGAGGGGGGGACAGGGATTTCGAAAAACTGTTTTTT.

This clone was observed a single time. The rearrangement joins TRBV29-1 to TRBJ2-1, with a possible D match to TRBD2 (5 bases). CDR1 and CDR2 from the germline V gene are SQVTM and ANQGSEA. The CDR3 has 14 residues. V lost 3 bases, J lost 8 bases, and 17 bases lay in between. CDR3 nucleotide sequence: TGCAGCGTTGACAGGACCGGGGTATCGTATGAGCAGTTCTTC. Its protein is CSVDRTGVSYEQFF.

The chain carries TRBV29-1 and TRBJ1-1; tentatively, D is TRBD1 (5 bases). The V gene's germline CDR1 is SQVTM and CDR2 ANQGSEA. V was shortened by 5 bases and J by 4 bases, with 8 bases between the two germline ends. The CDR3 is made up of 11 amino acids. The CDR3 coding sequence is TGCAGCGTTACGACAGTCACTGAAGCTTTCTTT. It codes for CSVTTVTEAFF. The complete variable domain, with remaining parts taken from reference TRBV29-1 and TRBJ1-1, reads SAVISQKPSRDICQRGTSLTIQCQVDSQVTMMFWYRQQPGQSLTLIATANQGSEATYESGFVIDKFPISRPNLTFSTLTVSNMSPEDSSIYLCSVTTVTEAFFGQGTRLTVV.